Below are 4 T cell receptor beta chains sequenced from a single sample in a study of T cells in Graves' hyperthyroidism and ophthalmopathy. There were TCR beta CDR3 regions amplified from RNA transcripts. Using the HTBI primer set, a first-round RT-PCR was run on the TCR CDR3. TCRdb reprocessed the multiplex PCR reads with MiXCR, giving one entry per CDR3 protein. The sample has about 600,000 distinct CDR3 sequences; roughly a sixth are singletons. Sequenced sample: blood. The source is a woman aged 40 to 50 with Graves' ophthalmopathy.

Notes on this clonotype: A read error may explain this, as a much larger clone is one base away. V gene TRBV7-9 combines with J gene TRBJ2-5; weak D call: TRBD1 (6 bases). The germline gives CDR1 SEHNR, CDR2 FQNEAQ (reference sequence). V lost 5 bases and J lost 2, with 12 bases in between. This CDR3 is 14 amino acids long. The CDR3 here is CASSPRTEQETQYF. The CDR3 DNA is TGTGCCAGCAGCCCCCGGACAGAACAAGAGACCCAGTACTTC.

The sample holds many counts of this clonotype. V gene TRBV18 combines with J gene TRBJ1-1; D may be TRBD1 (5 bases). Trimming removed 2 bases at V and 4 bases at J, with 11 bases between. The CDR3 extends over 14 amino acids. The V gene's germline CDR1 is KGHSH and CDR2 LQKENI. The CDR3: CASSPGGFATEAFF. The DNA of the CDR3 is TGTGCCAGCTCACCAGGGGGATTTGCCACTGAAGCTTTCTTT.

The rearrangement joins TRBV4-1 to TRBJ2-5; no clear D. V lost 0 bases and J 8 bases, leaving 10 bases between the germline ends. The CDR3 sequence is 13 residues long. The germline V gene has CDR1 MGHRA and CDR2 YSYEKL. Written as DNA, the CDR3 is TGCGCCAGCAGCCAAGATTCCATCGGCACCCAGTACTTC. This codes for CASSQDSIGTQYF.

This clonotype has ten or more counts. The CDR3 loop reads CAWARNTIYF. The DNA of the CDR3 is TGTGCCTGGGCCCGCAACACCATATATTTT. This chain joins TRBV30 and TRBJ1-3; no clear D gene. V lost 5 bases, J lost 7 bases, and 6 bases lay in between. The V gene's germline CDR1 is GTSNPN and CDR2 SVGIG (reference sequence). This CDR3 spans 10 amino acids.